Listed here is a single T cell receptor beta chain. The V end was cut by 5 bases, the J end by 6 bases, with 19 bases between. The CDR3 covers 15 residues. The data are from a study of T-cell reconstitution after alpha-beta-depleted transplantation in children. Unique molecular identifiers were incorporated when the TCRbeta library was constructed. TCRdb analysed the PCR reads with MiXCR anew, one entry per CDR3 protein. The sample lists 150,000 to 250,000 distinct CDR3 sequences; more than 12% were seen once. The input for sequencing was PBMCs from the stem cell graft donor, taken from the stem cell graft. The receptor's source is a human donor who donated a stem cell graft to a child with acute lymphoblastic leukemia. The J gene is TRBJ1-2, the V gene TRBV12-3 or TRBV12-4; a possible D gene is TRBD1 (5 bases). The CDR3 reads CASSPTGRMSNGYTF. DNA for the CDR3: TGTGCCAGCAGTCCCACGGGACGGATGTCTAATGGCTACACCTTC.